These 10 T cell receptor beta chains originate from one sample sequenced in a study of blood T cell repertoires in COVID-19. The protocol was immunoSEQ multiplex PCR, while the TCRdb copy is restricted to in-frame clones and leaves out a portion. The repertoire holds under 110,000 clones, under 85% seen once, with more than 13% in the top ten. The sequenced material came from peripheral blood. All receptors come from a woman aged 60 to 75 with acute or convalescent COVID-19.

V usage is TRBV6-5 and J usage is TRBJ1-5, with 8 bases aligning to TRBD1. The CDR3 sequence is 16 residues long. Unmatched junction bases numbered 10, after V lost 4 bases and J lost 5 bases. CDR1 is MNHEY and CDR2 is SVGAGI in the germline V gene. The CDR3 here is CASSSRPGGSDQPQHF. The CDR3 DNA reads as TGTGCCAGCAGTTCCAGACCAGGGGGCTCCGATCAGCCCCAGCATTTT.

This clone was seen more than once but under ten times. The rearrangement links TRBV28 to TRBJ2-1; TRBD2 matches at 11 bases. Germline V CDR1 and CDR2: MDHEN, SYDVKM. The CDR3 length is 17 residues. The V segment lost 6 bases and the J segment 4 bases; nucleotides outside the gene matches: 11. The CDR3 bases are TGTGCCAGCAGCTTGACAAACCGACTAGCGGGGTACAATGAGCAGTTCTTC. It specifies CASSLTNRLAGYNEQFF.

This rearrangement joins TRBV7-2 to TRBJ1-5; D gene uncertain. The germline CDR1 and CDR2 sequences are SGHTA and FQGNSA. This CDR3 is 14 amino acids long. V was pared by 2 bases and J by 3 bases, with 8 bases between. CDR3 loop: CASSLFGSNQPQHF. As DNA, the CDR3 is TGTGCCAGCAGCTTATTCGGGTCCAATCAGCCCCAGCATTTT.

This clone appeared many times. The CDR3 region has the DNA TGTGCCAGTAGTATCGACAGGGTCAGCTCCTACGAGCAGTACTTC. It codes for CASSIDRVSSYEQYF. The rearrangement uses TRBV19 and TRBJ2-7; 7 bases map to TRBD1. CDR3 length: 15 amino acids. Per the germline V gene, CDR1 is LNHDA and CDR2 is SQIVND (reference sequence). With 3 bases clipped from V and 0 bases from J, the junction kept 5 bases outside the gene matches.

The chain joins TRBV24-1 to TRBJ2-6; D is ambiguous. The V end was cut by 5 bases, the J end by 2 bases, with 6 bases between. The length of the CDR3 is 14 residues. Per the germline V gene, CDR1 is KGHDR and CDR2 is SFDVKD. Here the CDR3 DNA reads TGTGCCACCAGTGGGAGCACTGGGGCCAACGTCCTGACTTTC. Translation gives CATSGSTGANVLTF.

The V call is TRBV5-1, the J call TRBJ2-7; D might be TRBD1 (6 bases). CDR3 length: 14 amino acids. V gave up 2 bases and J gave up 3 bases, with 12 bases separating them. The germline V gene has CDR1 SGHRS and CDR2 YFSETQ. The CDR3 sequence is CASSFDRRSYEQYF. For the CDR3, the DNA is TGCGCCAGCAGCTTCGACAGGAGGAGCTACGAGCAGTACTTC.

The V and J genes are TRBV6-5 and TRBJ1-2, with D possibly being TRBD1 (6 bases). CDR1 and CDR2 from the germline V gene are MNHEY and SVGAGI. CDR3 length equals 14 residues. The V and J ends lost 1 base and 7 bases respectively, with 13 bases between them. The CDR3 sequence: CASSYFDRRSGYTF. The CDR3 DNA follows: TGTGCCAGCAGTTACTTTGACAGGCGGAGTGGCTACACCTTC.

Note on this clone: The junction departs from the called germline gene at one end, perhaps through a read error. In nucleotides, the CDR3 is TGTGCCAGCAGCCGTTCACAGGGGGCGTATGACTACACCTTC. The encoded protein is CASSRSQGAYDYTF. The chain combines TRBV6-5 with TRBJ1-2; 9 positions match TRBD1. Germline CDR1 is MNHEY and CDR2 is SVGAGI. The CDR3 loop spans 14 amino acids.

The chain employs TRBV28 and TRBJ1-2; perhaps TRBD1 as D (5 bases). Germline CDR1 and CDR2: MDHEN and SYDVKM. This CDR3 spans 14 amino acids. V was cut by 2 bases and J by 4 bases, with 11 bases left in between. The CDR3 loop reads CASSLADRSYGYTF. The CDR3 nucleotides read TGTGCCAGCAGTTTAGCAGACAGAAGCTATGGCTACACCTTC.

The J gene is TRBJ1-6, the V gene TRBV3-1 (or the pseudogene TRBV3-2); D remains ambiguous. The ends were cut back, 4 bases at V and 4 bases at J, with 14 bases in the middle. The germline V gene has CDR1 LGHDT and CDR2 YNNKEL (reference sequence). There are 16 residues in the CDR3. In DNA, the CDR3 is TGTGCCAGCAGCCGTCTCCCGACAATATATAATTCACCCCTCCACTTT. Amino acids: CASSRLPTIYNSPLHF.